Listed here is a single T cell receptor (beta chain). The CDR3 runs to 13 residues. Germline lookup yields CDR1 SGHVS and CDR2 FQNEAQ. V shed 5 bases and J 3 bases; nucleotides not matched to a gene: 4. This specimen belongs to a study of technical replicates of blood from a few donors. The repertoire was sequenced with immunoSEQ multiplex PCR; TCRdb's copy has only in-frame clones and lacks some. Of some 70,000 clones in the sample, 80% to 95% are singletons; the top ten hold around 0.38%. J is TRBJ2-7 and V is TRBV7-8; 7 bases match TRBD1. Sequences were obtained from T cells isolated from PBMCs. This receptor was taken from a human donor in good health. The CDR3 protein is CASSPGQLYEQYF. For the CDR3, the DNA is TGTGCCAGCAGCCCGGGACAGCTCTACGAGCAGTACTTC.